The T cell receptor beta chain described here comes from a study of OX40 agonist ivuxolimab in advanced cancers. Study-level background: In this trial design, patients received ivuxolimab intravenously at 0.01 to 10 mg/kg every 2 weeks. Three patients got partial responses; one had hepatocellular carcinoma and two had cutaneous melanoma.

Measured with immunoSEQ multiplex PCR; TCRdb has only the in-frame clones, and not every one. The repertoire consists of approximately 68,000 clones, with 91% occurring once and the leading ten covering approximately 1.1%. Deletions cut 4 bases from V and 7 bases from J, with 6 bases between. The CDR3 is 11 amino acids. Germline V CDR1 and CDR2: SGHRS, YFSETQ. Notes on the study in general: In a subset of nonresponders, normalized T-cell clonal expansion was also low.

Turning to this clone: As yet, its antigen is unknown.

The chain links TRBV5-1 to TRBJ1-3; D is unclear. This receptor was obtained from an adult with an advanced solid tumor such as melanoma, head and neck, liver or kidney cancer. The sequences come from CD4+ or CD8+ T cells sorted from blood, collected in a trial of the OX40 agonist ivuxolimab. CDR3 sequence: CASSDWNTIYF. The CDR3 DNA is TGCGCCAGCAGCGATTGGAACACCATATATTTT.